Shown below are 25 T cell receptor beta chains from a single sample sequenced in a study of shared T cell receptors in the human thymus. Only in-frame clones appear in the TCRdb table, and some are missing; sequencing was by immunoSEQ multiplex PCR. The sample includes about 660,000 clones, 70% to 90% of them seen just once. The same sample was also studied in work on human thymus T cells.

The specimen sequenced was thymocytes. The receptors were gathered from a boy in the first two years of life with a congenital heart defect.

DNA of the CDR3: TGCGCCAGCAGTGAGTCGAAGCTTTACAGGGGGGCAAGGATCGATGAGCAGTTCTTC. This codes for CASSESKLYRGARIDEQFF. The chain uses TRBV10-1 and TRBJ2-1, with 8 positions matching TRBD1. J was trimmed by 8 bases and V by 0 bases; bases with no gene match: 18. The CDR3 has 19 residues. Germline CDR1 is WNHNN and CDR2 is SYGVQD (reference sequence).

J is TRBJ2-1 and V is TRBV19; D might be TRBD2 (6 bases). V lost 2 bases to trimming and J lost 4 bases, with 15 bases between them. The CDR3 is 16 amino acids. Germline lookup yields CDR1 LNHDA and CDR2 SQIVND (reference sequence). In nucleotides, the CDR3 is TGTGCCAGTAGTATAATGAGGACTAACCAGTACAATGAGCAGTTCTTC. It is translated as CASSIMRTNQYNEQFF.

A few counts support this clone. V usage is TRBV7-8 and J usage is TRBJ1-3, with 7 nucleotides matching TRBD1. Germline assignment: CDR1 SGHVS and CDR2 FQNEAQ. V was clipped by 5 bases and J by 0 bases; unmatched bases: 4. The CDR3 spans 15 residues. The CDR3 nucleotides are TGTGCCAGCAGCCCGACAGGGATCTCTGGAAACACCATATATTTT. Residues: CASSPTGISGNTIYF.

Concerning this clone itself: The junction departs from germline at one end; a sequencing error may be responsible. J is TRBJ2-3 and V is TRBV5-6; TRBD1 aligns across 7 bases. This CDR3 comprises 12 residues. Germline CDR1 and CDR2: SGHDT and YYEEEE. The CDR3 DNA is TGTGCCAGCAGCGACGGACAGGACAAGGTTGCTTTC. It encodes CASSDGQDKVAF.

The V and J genes are TRBV6-5 and TRBJ2-5, with unresolved D. This CDR3 contains 14 residues. Germline CDR1 is MNHEY and CDR2 is SVGAGI. The V and J ends lost 0 bases and 3 bases respectively, with 8 bases between them. CDR3 region: CASSYSGQKETQYF. Written as DNA, the CDR3 is TGTGCCAGCAGTTACTCGGGCCAGAAAGAGACCCAGTACTTC.

The chain recombines TRBV5-6 with TRBJ2-7; 11 nucleotides align to TRBD2. The V gene's germline CDR1 is SGHDT and CDR2 YYEEEE. The CDR3 loop spans 15 amino acids. V lost 3 bases to trimming and J lost 3 bases; unmatched junction nucleotides: 5. The CDR3, as DNA: TGTGCCAGCAGCTCGACGACTAGCGGGATCTACGAGCAGTACTTC. Translating it yields CASSSTTSGIYEQYF.

This rearrangement joins TRBV6-1 to TRBJ1-4; D remains ambiguous. Germline values: CDR1 MNHNS, CDR2 SASEGT. Trimming removed 2 bases at V and 8 bases at J, with 18 bases between. The CDR3 runs 16 residues. The DNA for the CDR3 is TGTGCCAGCAGTGAAAAAAATGGCCAGAATAAGGAAAAACTGTTTTTT. The encoded protein is CASSEKNGQNKEKLFF.

The gene calls are TRBV9 and TRBJ2-7; TRBD2 aligns across 11 bases. The V gene end was trimmed by 4 bases and the J gene end by 2 bases; junction bases not matched to a gene: 5. Germline V gene lookup returns CDR1 SGDLS and CDR2 YYNGEE. CDR3 size: 15 residues. CDR3 coding DNA: TGTGCCAGCAGCCCAGAGACTAGCGGGACCTACGAGCAGTACTTC. It yields the protein CASSPETSGTYEQYF.

V is TRBV29-1 and J is TRBJ2-7; D may be TRBD1 (6 bases). Between the trimmed V and J ends, which lost 5 bases and 2 bases, there was a span of 16 bases. The V gene's germline CDR1 is SQVTM and CDR2 ANQGSEA. This CDR3 spans 14 amino acids. CDR3 amino acids: CSVSRTASAYEQYF. The CDR3 nucleotides are TGCAGCGTTTCAAGGACAGCGTCTGCCTACGAGCAGTACTTC.

V is TRBV19 and J is TRBJ2-1; D possibly corresponds to TRBD1 (6 bases). Per the germline V gene, CDR1 is LNHDA and CDR2 is SQIVND (reference sequence). This CDR3 contains 17 residues. V lost 2 bases to trimming and J lost 0 bases, with 14 bases between them. CDR3 loop: CASSIQQGFPSYNEQFF. CDR3 nucleotides: TGTGCCAGTAGTATACAACAGGGTTTTCCCTCCTACAATGAGCAGTTCTTC.

V usage is TRBV7-2 and J usage is TRBJ2-5; 9 positions match TRBD1. CDR3 length: 15 amino acids. CDR1 is SGHTA and CDR2 is FQGNSA in the germline V gene. V lost 5 bases, J lost 4 bases, and 8 bases stayed unmatched. The chain's CDR3 is CASSPGTGRGETQYF. The CDR3 region has the DNA TGTGCCAGCAGCCCTGGGACAGGGCGGGGAGAGACCCAGTACTTC.

This chain uses TRBV5-1 with TRBJ1-2, with D possibly matching TRBD1 (6 bases). Per the germline V gene, CDR1 is SGHRS and CDR2 is YFSETQ. The CDR3 is 14 amino acids. Trimming took 0 bases from V and 6 from J, leaving 12 bases between them. The DNA for the CDR3 is TGCGCCAGCAGCTTGGTAGCAGGGGATGATGGCTACACCTTC. Residues: CASSLVAGDDGYTF.

The V call is TRBV6-1, the J call TRBJ1-1; the D is unclear. Germline CDR1 MNHNS, CDR2 SASEGT. V lost 7 bases to trimming and J lost 1 base, with 13 bases between them. The CDR3 runs 14 residues. The DNA for the CDR3 is TGTGCCAGCAATTCCGACAAGTCGAACACTGAAGCTTTCTTT. Residues: CASNSDKSNTEAFF.

The V gene is TRBV28, the J gene TRBJ1-2; D is undetermined. The CDR3 has 17 residues. V was pared by 3 bases and J by 0 bases, with 17 bases between. Germline assignment: CDR1 MDHEN and CDR2 SYDVKM. Written as DNA, the CDR3 is TGTGCCAGCAGTTTTTTAGTCGGAGGGCCCGCTAACTATGGCTACACCTTC. Amino acid sequence: CASSFLVGGPANYGYTF.

This chain uses TRBV27 with TRBJ2-2; 16 bases agree with TRBD2. The germline gives CDR1 MNHEY, CDR2 SMNVEV (reference sequence). J lost 4 bases, V lost 1 base, and 6 bases had no gene match. The CDR3 sequence is 19 residues long. The CDR3 DNA reads TGTGCCAGCAGTTTATGGGGACTAGCGGGAGGGCCGGGCACCGGGGAGCTGTTTTTT. Translated: CASSLWGLAGGPGTGELFF.

The DNA of the CDR3 is TGTGCTAGTGGTTTGGTACAAGGAGCCAAGCCGAAGAACACTGAAGCTTTCTTT. Protein product: CASGLVQGAKPKNTEAFF. The chain carries TRBV12-5 and TRBJ1-1, with D uncertain. Germline V gene lookup returns CDR1 LGHNT and CDR2 FRNRAP. The CDR3 contains 18 residues. Trimming left V 0 bases short and J 1 base short, with 18 bases between.

The V call is TRBV11-2, the J call TRBJ2-7, with TRBD2 matching over 10 bases. Germline trimming cut 0 bases from V and 5 bases from J; bases unmatched to any gene: 13. Germline-derived CDR1 and CDR2 are SGHAT and FQNNGV. The CDR3 is made up of 18 amino acids. The CDR3: CASSLDQVPSGRTHEQYF. CDR3 DNA sequence: TGTGCCAGCAGCTTAGATCAGGTCCCTAGCGGGAGAACCCACGAGCAGTACTTC.

The chain uses TRBV6-6 and TRBJ1-5, with 7 bases lining up with TRBD1. Germline V lookup: CDR1 MNHNY, CDR2 SVGAGI (reference sequence). V lost 5 bases to trimming and J lost 3 bases; unmatched junction nucleotides: 4. This CDR3 spans 14 amino acids. The CDR3 sequence is CASSPTGDNQPQHF. In DNA form, the CDR3 reads TGTGCCAGCAGTCCTACAGGGGACAATCAGCCCCAGCATTTT.

The chain carries TRBV27 and TRBJ2-7, with TRBD2 matching 8 bases. The trim removed 6 bases at V and 0 bases at J, leaving 4 bases unmatched. The CDR3 runs to 14 residues. Germline V lookup: CDR1 MNHEY, CDR2 SMNVEV (reference sequence). CDR3 in amino acids: CASSGLADSYEQYF. The CDR3 DNA is TGTGCCAGCAGCGGACTAGCCGACTCCTACGAGCAGTACTTC.

The V and J genes are TRBV12-5 and TRBJ1-1; TRBD1 is a possible D gene (5 bases). The V and J ends lost 0 bases and 1 base respectively, with 9 bases between them. Germline V lookup: CDR1 LGHNT, CDR2 FRNRAP. This CDR3 comprises 15 residues. Written as DNA, the CDR3 is TGTGCTAGTGGTTTGGTACAGGCCGAGAACACTGAAGCTTTCTTT. Protein: CASGLVQAENTEAFF.

V and J are TRBV7-2 and TRBJ2-3; possible D gene TRBD1, 6 bases. There are 15 residues in the CDR3. Per the germline V gene, CDR1 is SGHTA and CDR2 is FQGNSA. Trimming left V 5 bases short and J 3 bases short, with 15 bases between. CDR3 nucleotides: TGTGCCAGCAGCCCCCGGCTGGGGGCGACAGATACGCAGTATTTT. It encodes CASSPRLGATDTQYF.

The chain carries TRBV6-1 and TRBJ2-1, with no clear D. Trimming cost V 4 bases and J 13 bases, with 8 bases left between them. This CDR3 spans 10 amino acids. Germline V gene lookup returns CDR1 MNHNS and CDR2 SASEGT. CDR3 loop: CASSGPSQFF. For the CDR3, the DNA is TGTGCCAGCAGTGGTCCTTCCCAGTTCTTC.

The genes are TRBV29-1 and TRBJ2-1; D may be TRBD2 (5 bases). Germline values: CDR1 SQVTM, CDR2 ANQGSEA. This CDR3 spans 12 amino acids. Deletions cut 5 bases from V and 6 bases from J, with 11 bases between. The CDR3 DNA reads as TGCAGCGTTCCAACTAGGCGCAATGAGCAGTTCTTC. This codes for CSVPTRRNEQFF.

This chain uses TRBV12-5 with TRBJ2-3; no firm D call. This CDR3 has 15 amino acids. Per germline, CDR1 LGHNT and CDR2 FRNRAP. Trimming took off 0 bases at V and 4 bases at J, with 11 bases between the two ends. For the CDR3, the DNA is TGTGCTAGTGGTTTGGTTGGGCCGGTCGCAGATACGCAGTATTTT. Protein product: CASGLVGPVADTQYF.

This clone was seen a few times. V gene TRBV19 combines with J gene TRBJ2-1; the match to TRBD2 covers 10 bases. With V trimmed by 3 bases and J by 8 bases, 16 bases remained unmatched. Germline V lookup: CDR1 LNHDA, CDR2 SQIVND (reference sequence). CDR3 size: 18 residues. The CDR3 coding sequence is TGTGCCAGTAGTATCGCACTCTCGACTAGCGGGTGGGGCCATGAGCAGTTCTTC. Translating it yields CASSIALSTSGWGHEQFF.